This T cell receptor (beta chain) derives from a study of somatic mutations in cytotoxic T cells in rheumatoid arthritis. At the level of the study: Using a FACSAria II or Sony SH800, a portion of the V beta antibody-stained T-cell populations were flow-sorted at nearly 100% purity, and among those populations were V beta1+ cells that were then sequenced for TCRB.

General study findings and limits: An age-related increase in CD8+ clonality was seen in rheumatoid arthritis patients but not in healthy controls. Some patients, about an eighth of the roughly 65, had a largest CD8+ clone that exceeded 20% of CD8+ cells.

Healthy control status was assigned to blood donors, whose median age was 56 years (range about 20-80) and of whom 55% were female. Turning to this clone: Its antigen is currently unknown.

Using immunoSEQ multiplex PCR, the repertoire was profiled, and TCRdb retains in-frame clones only, with some absent. The sample carries some 6,400 clones, approximately 65% recorded once. Germline trimming cut 5 bases from V and 6 bases from J; bases unmatched to any gene: 2. The CDR3 spans 14 residues. Germline V gives CDR1 SEHNR, CDR2 FQNEAQ (reference sequence). The clonotype originates from a woman aged 45 to 65 in good health. Sequenced material: CD8+ T cells sorted from blood. The rearrangement uses TRBV7-9 and TRBJ2-2; 11 nucleotides line up with TRBD1. CDR3 amino acids: CASSPGQGAGELFF. CDR3 bases: TGTGCCAGCAGCCCGGGACAGGGGGCCGGGGAGCTGTTTTTT.